A selection of T cell receptor beta chains follows, all from one sample in a study of T cell responses to AZD1222 COVID-19 vaccine. Only in-frame clones appear in the TCRdb table, and some are missing; sequencing was by immunoSEQ multiplex PCR. The sample comprises 150,000 to 200,000 clones, around 89% of which are singletons, and roughly a quarter rests with the top ten. The sequences come from peripheral blood, collected 28 days after the second AZD1222 dose. The receptors shown here come from an adult who received the AZD1222 COVID-19 vaccine. Both conserved end residues are trimmed from each CDR3.

v_call	j_call	cdr3_aa
TRBV24-1	TRBJ2-3	ATAAGLSTDTQY
TRBV7-9	TRBJ2-2	ASSLIGEFGELF
TRBV19	TRBJ1-1	ASRDTGGPEAF
TRBV5-6	TRBJ2-3	ASSQDTDTQY
TRBV7-3	TRBJ2-7	ASSPGSLLSYEQY
TRBV5-1	TRBJ2-3	ASSLGRLTDTQY
TRBV7-2	TRBJ2-7	ASSLLRGRDEQY
TRBV19	TRBJ1-2	ASSIAKGLGYGYT
TRBV29-1	TRBJ2-3	SVDPGGAGEDTQY
TRBV5-5	TRBJ2-7	ASSLAASSASSYEQY
TRBV28	TRBJ2-3	ASLNAPSMVGTGVPLSTDTQY
TRBV7-8	TRBJ2-1	ASAPAWGSSYNEQF
TRBV4-2	TRBJ1-2	ASSQDPGDGYT
TRBV21-1	TRBJ1-5	ASSNGWGQGGSNQPQH
TRBV28	TRBJ2-1	ASQVGYLSYNEQF
TRBV18	TRBJ1-3	ASSPNGNTIY
TRBV7-3	TRBJ2-5	ASSYGGQETQY
TRBV29-1	TRBJ1-4	SGRDRVNEKLF
TRBV7-2	TRBJ2-7	ASSLWTGERGQY
TRBV19	TRBJ2-1	ASRRGGTSGSRNEQF
TRBV7-3	TRBJ1-6	ASSLTTGDNSPLH
TRBV9	TRBJ2-7	ASSPVASLSPYEQY
TRBV7-2	TRBJ2-7	ASSIRDDSGYEQY
TRBV10-3	TRBJ2-1	AISDLKDRAGNEQF
TRBV5-5	TRBJ1-6	ASRVSGQANSPLH
TRBV6-1	TRBJ2-3	ASSEPGQGHDGTDTQY
TRBV7-2	TRBJ2-3	ASSLDRGGTDTQY
TRBV7-3	TRBJ2-7	ASSRSPRGRGYEQY
TRBV7-8	TRBJ2-3	ASSSGLDTQY
TRBV4-2	TRBJ2-1	ASSQVQGSYNEQF
TRBV12-3/TRBV12-4	TRBJ2-7	ATGRGPEQY
TRBV5-6	TRBJ1-5	ASSLDGAGGLNWPQH
TRBV19	TRBJ2-3	ASSISGAADTQY
TRBV7-3	TRBJ2-7	ASSLEGRGRVDEQY
TRBV13	TRBJ2-1	ASSPGWAVGTNEQF
TRBV29-1	TRBJ2-5	SVLRVETQY
TRBV5-6	TRBJ2-7	ASSLAGTGWAYEQY
TRBV5-1	TRBJ1-4	ASGDAEKLF
TRBV5-4	TRBJ1-2	ASSADRANYGYT
TRBV4-3	TRBJ2-7	ASSQGTSKRGLTYEQY